These 26 T cell receptor beta chains were all obtained from the same sample, sequenced in a study of shared clonotypes between healthy human individuals. Sequencing was performed with immunoSEQ multiplex PCR; in TCRdb, only in-frame clones are kept and a portion is missing. The sample includes 2,500,000 or so clones, approximately 90% of them seen just once. The sequencing sample was made of naive CD4+ T cells sorted from blood. As for subset: CD45RA+ positively selected. These receptor sequences come from a man aged 18 to 30 in good health.

J is TRBJ2-2 and V is TRBV7-9, with 8 bases identical to TRBD1. J gave up 4 bases and V 3 bases, and 4 bases lay outside the gene matches. CDR3 length equals 15 residues. In germline, CDR1 is SEHNR, CDR2 FQNEAQ (reference sequence). CDR3 region: CASSFNRGVTGELFF. In DNA, the CDR3 is TGTGCCAGCAGCTTTAACAGGGGGGTCACCGGGGAGCTGTTTTTT.

This chain joins TRBV18 and TRBJ2-7; D is perhaps TRBD2 (5 bases). V shed 3 bases and J shed 0 bases, with 9 bases lying between them. Germline loops: CDR1 KGHSH, CDR2 LQKENI. CDR3 length: 14 amino acids. CDR3 protein: CASSPISGSYEQYF. CDR3 DNA: TGTGCCAGCTCACCGATCAGCGGCTCCTACGAGCAGTACTTC.

With respect to this clone: Other DNA sequences in the sample encode the same CDR3. This chain uses TRBV5-8 with TRBJ1-5; D not certain. The CDR3 contains 11 residues. The germline gives CDR1 SGHTS, CDR2 YDEGEE. With 0 bases removed from V and 7 bases from J, the gap between germline ends came to 2 bases. The CDR3 loop is CASSLVQPQHF. DNA for the CDR3: TGTGCCAGCAGCTTGGTCCAGCCCCAGCATTTT. The full variable domain, completed using reference TRBV5-8 and TRBJ1-5, is EAGVTQSPTHLIKTRGQQATLRCSPISGHTSVYWYQQALGLGLQFLLWYDEGEERNRGNFPPRFSGRQFPNYSSELNVNALELEDSALYLCASSLVQPQHFGDGTRLSIL.

Only one count was recorded for this clone. The CDR3 bases are TGTGCCAGCAGTTGGGGGACAAGCGGGTCCTACGAGCAGTACTTC. Amino acids: CASSWGTSGSYEQYF. J is TRBJ2-7 and V is TRBV6-6, with D perhaps assigned TRBD1 or TRBD2 (6 bases each). Germline V gives CDR1 MNHNY, CDR2 SVGAGI (reference sequence). V lost 4 bases and J lost 1, with 14 bases in between. This CDR3 spans 15 amino acids.

This chain joins TRBV19 and TRBJ1-2; maybe TRBD1 (5 bases). This CDR3 region has 14 residues. V lost 8 bases and J 4 bases, leaving 17 bases between the germline ends. Germline V gene lookup returns CDR1 LNHDA and CDR2 SQIVND (reference sequence). The CDR3 nucleotides read TGTGCCAGTCTTCAACATGGGACCTCCTATGGCTACACCTTC. Its protein is CASLQHGTSYGYTF.

A single count supports this clone. The rearrangement uses TRBV10-3 and TRBJ1-5; D possibly corresponds to TRBD1 (5 bases). The CDR3 totals 13 residues. Germline values: CDR1 ENHRY, CDR2 SYGVKD. V lost 6 bases to trimming and J lost 12 bases, with 18 bases between them. The CDR3: CAISGAREGIQHF. CDR3 in DNA: TGTGCCATCAGCGGAGCCCGTGAGGGGATCCAGCATTTT.

The chain combines TRBV5-1 with TRBJ2-7, with a possible D match to TRBD2 (5 bases). The V end was cut by 4 bases, the J end by 2 bases, with 10 bases between. Germline V lookup: CDR1 SGHRS, CDR2 YFSETQ. The CDR3 extends over 13 amino acids. DNA of the CDR3: TGCGCCAGCAGCCCGGAGACTACCTACGAGCAGTACTTC. Its translation is CASSPETTYEQYF.

Concerning this clone: Other DNA sequences within the sample encode an identical CDR3. The rearrangement joins TRBV2 to TRBJ1-1; no reliable D call. There are 14 residues in the CDR3. The V gene lost 2 bases and the J gene lost 0 bases, with 7 bases spanning the gap. Per germline, CDR1 SNHLY and CDR2 FYNNEI. The CDR3 DNA follows: TGTGCCAGCAGTGAACAGGTCATGAACACTGAAGCTTTCTTT. Encoded protein: CASSEQVMNTEAFF.

For this clone: This sample includes further DNA sequences coding for the same CDR3. V and J are TRBV10-3 and TRBJ2-7; perhaps TRBD2 as D (5 bases). V lost 3 bases and J 3 bases, leaving 6 bases between the germline ends. There are 12 residues in the CDR3. The germline V gene has CDR1 ENHRY and CDR2 SYGVKD. The CDR3, as DNA: TGTGCCATCAGTGAAACTAGCTACGAGCAGTACTTC. It translates to CAISETSYEQYF.

The chain links TRBV5-1 to TRBJ2-5; D not certain. V lost 0 bases, J lost 5 bases, and 5 bases lay in between. CDR1 and CDR2 (germline): SGHRS, YFSETQ. CDR3 size: 12 residues. The CDR3 region has the DNA TGCGCCAGCAGCTTGGCCACGGAGACCCAGTACTTC. Protein product: CASSLATETQYF.

This clone was seen only once. This rearrangement joins TRBV7-9 to TRBJ2-2, with D possibly TRBD2 on 6 matching bases. Germline CDR1 is SEHNR and CDR2 is FQNEAQ (reference sequence). The CDR3 runs 15 residues. V shed 5 bases and J shed 7 bases, with 17 bases lying between them. CDR3 bases: TGTGCCAGCAGCCGGGACTCCCCGCTGGTCGGGGAGCTGTTTTTT. This translates into CASSRDSPLVGELFF.

V usage is TRBV4-3 and J usage is TRBJ2-5, with TRBD1 matching 8 bases. The DNA end lines up better with TRBJ2-7; the J call may be wrong. Germline CDR1 is LGHNA and CDR2 is YSLEER. CDR3 size: 16 residues. CDR3 amino acids: CASSAAWGQDNYEQYF. CDR3 coding DNA: TGCGCCAGCAGCGCAGCTTGGGGACAGGATAACTACGAGCAGTACTTC.

To note about this clone: Other DNA sequences in this specimen translate into the identical CDR3. The genes are TRBV5-1 and TRBJ2-1, with unresolved D. CDR3 length: 15 amino acids. The germline gives CDR1 SGHRS, CDR2 YFSETQ. Trimming removed 0 bases at V and 1 base at J, with 8 bases between. CDR3 coding DNA: TGCGCCAGCAGCTTGGAGAGTTCTTCCTACAATGAGCAGTTCTTC. It translates to CASSLESSSYNEQFF. The full variable domain, its missing parts supplied by reference TRBV5-1 and TRBJ2-1, is KAGVTQTPRYLIKTRGQQVTLSCSPISGHRSVSWYQQTPGQGLQFLFEYFSETQRNKGNFPGRFSGRQFSNSRSEMNVSTLELGDSALYLCASSLESSSYNEQFFGPGTRLTVL.

The V call is TRBV7-2, the J call TRBJ2-1, with 9 bases lining up with TRBD2. Germline V gene data show CDR1 as SGHTA and CDR2 as FQGNSA. V was clipped by 5 bases and J by 4 bases; unmatched bases: 6. The CDR3 extends over 15 amino acids. The CDR3 DNA is TGTGCCAGCAGCCGTTCTAGCGGGGAGTACAATGAGCAGTTCTTC. Translated, it gives CASSRSSGEYNEQFF.

The chain couples TRBV28 to TRBJ2-5; a weak D match, TRBD1 (7 bases). The CDR3 runs to 16 residues. The V end was cut by 3 bases, the J end by 1 base, with 15 bases between. Germline V gives CDR1 MDHEN, CDR2 SYDVKM. The CDR3 spells CASSLSTGRSQETQYF. In DNA, the CDR3 is TGTGCCAGCAGTTTGTCGACAGGGAGGTCCCAAGAGACCCAGTACTTC.

A few counts support this clone. Here the CDR3 reads CASSFGPNYGYTF. As DNA, the CDR3 is TGTGCCAGCAGCTTTGGGCCGAACTATGGCTACACCTTC. The rearrangement links TRBV7-3 to TRBJ1-2, with no clear D. Germline V lookup: CDR1 SGHTA, CDR2 FQGTGA. Deletions cut 3 bases from V and 2 bases from J, with 7 bases between. CDR3 size: 13 residues.

The chain has TRBV6-5 and TRBJ2-4; 11 bases fit TRBD2. The V gene end was trimmed by 0 bases and the J gene end by 9 bases; junction bases not matched to a gene: 7. This CDR3 is built from 16 residues. The germline V gene has CDR1 MNHEY and CDR2 SVGAGI. DNA for the CDR3: TGTGCCAGCAGTTACTCTACTAGCGGGAGCCTTGGCATTCAGTACTTC. Its translation: CASSYSTSGSLGIQYF.

V gene TRBV18 combines with J gene TRBJ1-5, with D uncertain. The length of the CDR3 is 16 residues. Germline V gene sequence: CDR1 KGHSH, CDR2 LQKENI. V lost 2 bases to trimming and J lost 6 bases, with 17 bases between them. The CDR3 spells CASSPEAVTLGQPQHF. Written as DNA, the CDR3 is TGTGCCAGCTCACCAGAAGCAGTGACCTTGGGTCAGCCCCAGCATTTT.

V gene TRBV7-9 combines with J gene TRBJ2-7; 7 positions match TRBD1. V was clipped by 5 bases and J by 2 bases; unmatched bases: 15. Germline-derived CDR1 and CDR2 are SEHNR and FQNEAQ (reference sequence). The CDR3 contains 17 residues. For the CDR3, the DNA is TGTGCCAGCAGCCCCACATACACGGGACAGTTTCCCTACGAGCAGTACTTC. It specifies CASSPTYTGQFPYEQYF.

The CDR3 DNA is TGTGCCAGCAGTCAGGACGGTGTCACTGGAAACACCATATATTTT. Translated, it gives CASSQDGVTGNTIYF. The chain joins TRBV6-5 to TRBJ1-3; D remains ambiguous. The CDR3 has 15 amino acids. The V and J ends lost 5 bases and 2 bases respectively, with 13 bases between them. Germline CDR1 MNHEY, CDR2 SVGAGI.

This chain links TRBV4-1 with TRBJ2-3; D perhaps matches TRBD2 (5 bases). This CDR3 contains 15 residues. Germline V gives CDR1 MGHRA, CDR2 YSYEKL. V lost 0 bases to trimming and J lost 3 bases, with 10 bases between them. The CDR3 region is CASSQEEQRTDTQYF. CDR3 DNA sequence: TGCGCCAGCAGCCAAGAAGAGCAGCGGACAGATACGCAGTATTTT.

This clone was counted a single time. The chain couples TRBV28 to TRBJ1-2; TRBD1 might be the D (5 bases). The V and J ends lost 3 bases and 5 bases respectively, with 13 bases between them. This CDR3 spans 14 amino acids. Germline V gene data show CDR1 as MDHEN and CDR2 as SYDVKM. The CDR3 DNA is TGTGCCAGCAGTTTCTTCCAGGGTCGGTATGGCTACACCTTC. Translation: CASSFFQGRYGYTF.

Worth noting for this clone: Within the sample, other DNA sequences also encode this same CDR3. This chain connects TRBV18 to TRBJ1-2, with TRBD1 identical over 9 bases. CDR1 is KGHSH and CDR2 is LQKENI in the germline V gene. CDR3 length: 14 amino acids. Trimming cost V 6 bases and J 1 base; bases outside gene matches: 3. Here the CDR3 DNA reads TGTGCCAGCTCGCCGGACAGGGGTAACTATGGCTACACCTTC. It codes for CASSPDRGNYGYTF.

This chain links TRBV7-6 with TRBJ1-6, with D possibly matching TRBD1 (6 bases). Deletions cut 1 base from V and 8 bases from J, with 12 bases between. There are 15 residues in the CDR3. Germline CDR1 reads SGHVS; CDR2 reads FNYEAQ. The CDR3 nucleotides are TGTGCCAGCAGCTTAGGACTGGGGGCTCATTCACCCCTCCACTTT. This gives the protein CASSLGLGAHSPLHF.

This rearrangement joins TRBV4-3 to TRBJ2-3, with TRBD2 matching 12 bases. The V segment lost 1 base and the J segment 3 bases; nucleotides outside the gene matches: 5. The CDR3 is 17 residues long. The V gene's germline CDR1 is LGHNA and CDR2 YSLEER. The CDR3 bases are TGCGCCAGCAGCCAAGCTTTGACTAGCGGGAGAACAGATACGCAGTATTTT. Encoded protein: CASSQALTSGRTDTQYF.

This CDR3 reads CASNIDRTAMDYTF. CDR3 coding DNA: TGTGCCAGCAACATAGATAGGACGGCTATGGACTACACCTTC. V gene TRBV7-2 combines with J gene TRBJ1-2, with D unresolved. The V gene's germline CDR1 is SGHTA and CDR2 FQGNSA. V lost 7 bases and J lost 10, with 22 bases in between. The CDR3 extends over 14 amino acids.